This is a list of T cell receptor beta chains from one sample in a study of patients and donors after allogeneic stem cell transplantation. TCRdb analysed the RT-PCR reads with MiXCR anew, one entry per CDR3 protein. This table holds roughly 940,000 distinct CDR3 sequences, over 15% found once. The specimen sequenced was blood, either unsorted or a sorted T cell fraction (not recorded which). Source of these receptors: a human donor who was either an allogeneic HSCT recipient or a stem cell or donor lymphocyte infusion donor (not recorded which). It is not recorded whose cells these are; they may come from a transplant donor. Both conserved end residues are part of each CDR3. The D gene is left open where the match is weak. Not all rows give a size; the values are once, few, many and, for expanded clones, a class.

>TRBJ2-2|-|TRBV5-6|few
CASSLFSGAGELFF
TGTGCCAGCAGCTTGTTCAGCGGTGCCGGGGAGCTGTTTTTT
>TRBJ2-7|TRBD2|TRBV27|-
CASSLTRLAAIYEQYF
TGTGCCAGCAGTTTAACACGACTAGCGGCAATCTACGAGCAGTACTTC
>TRBJ2-1|TRBD2|TRBV29-1|few
CSVEGPGLANNEQFF
TGCAGCGTTGAAGGCCCGGGACTAGCCAACAATGAGCAGTTCTTC
>TRBJ2-7|-|TRBV12-3/TRBV12-4|-
CASRRTRDEQYF
TGTGCCAGCAGGAGGACCAGGGACGAGCAGTACTTC
>TRBJ2-3|TRBD2|TRBV24-1|many
CATSPILSGTTDTQYF
TGTGCCACCAGCCCAATTCTTAGCGGGACTACAGATACGCAGTATTTT
>TRBJ2-2|-|TRBV7-9|once
CASSYLRGTNTGELFF
TGTGCCAGCAGCTACCTGCGAGGAACGAACACCGGGGAGCTGTTTTTT
>TRBJ2-5|TRBD2|TRBV7-9|-
CASSQWGGFQETQYF
TGTGCCAGCAGCCAGTGGGGGGGGTTCCAAGAGACCCAGTACTTC
>TRBJ2-5|-|TRBV3-1|many
CASSQDWETQYF
TGTGCCAGCAGCCAAGATTGGGAGACCCAGTACTTC
>TRBJ2-5|TRBD2|TRBV4-1|-
CASSQGGLAGGRETQYF
TGCGCCAGCAGCCAAGGGGGACTAGCGGGAGGGCGAGAGACCCAGTACTTC
>TRBJ2-7|-|TRBV20-1|once
CSTYISYEQYF
TGCAGTACGTACATTTCCTACGAGCAGTACTTC
>TRBJ2-3|-|TRBV20-1|many
CRAGGGQLTDTQYF
TGCAGGGCTGGAGGGGGACAGCTCACAGATACGCAGTATTTT
>TRBJ1-1|TRBD1|TRBV6-2/TRBV6-3|-
CASSQRTGWTEAFF
TGTGCCAGCAGCCAGAGGACAGGTTGGACTGAAGCTTTCTTT
>TRBJ2-7|TRBD1|TRBV12-3/TRBV12-4|few
CASSPLDRGSNEQYF
TGTGCCAGCAGCCCGCTGGACAGGGGTAGTAACGAGCAGTACTTC
>TRBJ2-7|TRBD1|TRBV7-9|-
CASSSVHGQGAREQYF
TGTGCCAGCAGCTCCGTCCATGGACAGGGGGCGCGAGAGCAGTACTTC
>TRBJ2-3|-|TRBV7-3|-
CASSPEWGTDTQYF
TGTGCCAGCAGCCCGGAATGGGGCACAGATACGCAGTATTTT